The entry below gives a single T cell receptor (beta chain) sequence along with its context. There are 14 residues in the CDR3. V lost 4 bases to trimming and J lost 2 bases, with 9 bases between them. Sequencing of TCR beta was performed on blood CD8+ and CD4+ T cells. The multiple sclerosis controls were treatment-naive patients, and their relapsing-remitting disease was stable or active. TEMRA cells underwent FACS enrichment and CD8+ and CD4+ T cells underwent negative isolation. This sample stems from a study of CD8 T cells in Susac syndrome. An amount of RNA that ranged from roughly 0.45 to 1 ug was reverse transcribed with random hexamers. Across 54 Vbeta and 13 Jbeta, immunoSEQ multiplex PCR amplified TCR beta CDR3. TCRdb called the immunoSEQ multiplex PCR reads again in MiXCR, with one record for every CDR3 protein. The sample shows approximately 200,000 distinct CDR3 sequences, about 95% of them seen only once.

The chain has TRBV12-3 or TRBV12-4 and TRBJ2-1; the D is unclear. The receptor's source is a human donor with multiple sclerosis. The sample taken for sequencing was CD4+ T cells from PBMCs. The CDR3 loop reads CASSSGMAYNEQFF. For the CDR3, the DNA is TGTGCCAGCAGTTCTGGGATGGCCTACAATGAGCAGTTCTTC.